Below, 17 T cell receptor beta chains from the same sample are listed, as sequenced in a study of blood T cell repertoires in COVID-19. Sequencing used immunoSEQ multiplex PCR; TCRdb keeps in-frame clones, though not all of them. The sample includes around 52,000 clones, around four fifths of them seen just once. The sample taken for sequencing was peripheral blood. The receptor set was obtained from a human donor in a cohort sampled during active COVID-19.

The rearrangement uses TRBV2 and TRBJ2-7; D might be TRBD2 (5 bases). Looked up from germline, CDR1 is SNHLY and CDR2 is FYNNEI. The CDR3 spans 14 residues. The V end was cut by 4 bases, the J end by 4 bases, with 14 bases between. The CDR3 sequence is CASSARSGGYEQYF. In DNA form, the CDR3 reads TGTGCCAGCAGTGCCAGGAGCGGCGGGTACGAGCAGTACTTC.

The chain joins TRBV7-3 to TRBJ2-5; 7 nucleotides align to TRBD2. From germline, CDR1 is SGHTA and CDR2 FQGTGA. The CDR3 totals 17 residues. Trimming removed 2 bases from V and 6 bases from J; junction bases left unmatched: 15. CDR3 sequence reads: CASSLDHWGGVRKTQYF. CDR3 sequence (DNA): TGTGCCAGCAGCTTAGACCACTGGGGAGGGGTCAGGAAGACCCAGTACTTC.

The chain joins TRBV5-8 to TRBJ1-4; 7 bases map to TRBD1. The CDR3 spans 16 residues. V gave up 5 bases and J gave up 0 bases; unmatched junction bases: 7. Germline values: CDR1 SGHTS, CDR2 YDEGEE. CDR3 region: CASRRGLTPTNEKLFF. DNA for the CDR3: TGTGCCAGCAGAAGGGGGCTCACCCCAACTAATGAAAAACTGTTTTTT.

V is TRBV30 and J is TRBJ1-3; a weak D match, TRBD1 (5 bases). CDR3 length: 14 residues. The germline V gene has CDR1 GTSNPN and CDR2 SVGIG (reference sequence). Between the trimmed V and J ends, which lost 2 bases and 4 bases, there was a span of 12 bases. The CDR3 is CAWSPVRAGNTIYF. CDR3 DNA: TGTGCCTGGAGTCCCGTCAGGGCGGGAAACACCATATATTTT.

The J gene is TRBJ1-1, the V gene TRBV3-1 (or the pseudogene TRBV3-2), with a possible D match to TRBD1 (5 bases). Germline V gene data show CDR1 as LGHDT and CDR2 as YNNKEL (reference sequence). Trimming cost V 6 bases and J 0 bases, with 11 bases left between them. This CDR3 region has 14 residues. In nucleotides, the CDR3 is TGTGCCAGCAGGGATGGGGGGTTGAACACTGAAGCTTTCTTT. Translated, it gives CASRDGGLNTEAFF.

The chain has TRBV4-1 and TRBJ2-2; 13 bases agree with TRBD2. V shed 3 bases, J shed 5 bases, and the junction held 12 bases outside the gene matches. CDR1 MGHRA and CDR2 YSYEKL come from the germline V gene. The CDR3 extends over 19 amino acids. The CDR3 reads CASSQRLLAGGPATGELFF. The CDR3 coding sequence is TGCGCCAGCAGCCAGAGGCTACTAGCGGGGGGGCCCGCGACCGGGGAGCTGTTTTTT.

The CDR3 DNA sequence: TGTGCCAGCAGTCCCGGACCCAGCGGGGGGGGAGAGACCCAGTACTTC. This gives the protein CASSPGPSGGGETQYF. This sequence joins TRBV27 and TRBJ2-5, with 10 bases that match TRBD2. V was clipped by 5 bases and J by 4 bases; unmatched bases: 10. The germline CDR1 and CDR2 sequences are MNHEY and SMNVEV (reference sequence). The CDR3 is made up of 16 amino acids.

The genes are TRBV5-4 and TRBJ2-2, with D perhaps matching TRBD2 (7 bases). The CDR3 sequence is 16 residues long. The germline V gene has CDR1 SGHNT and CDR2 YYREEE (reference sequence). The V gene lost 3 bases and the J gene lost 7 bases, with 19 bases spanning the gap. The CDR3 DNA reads TGTGCCAGCAGCTCGGCGAGAGGGGGGGCCTTCGGGGAGCTGTTTTTT. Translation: CASSSARGGAFGELFF.

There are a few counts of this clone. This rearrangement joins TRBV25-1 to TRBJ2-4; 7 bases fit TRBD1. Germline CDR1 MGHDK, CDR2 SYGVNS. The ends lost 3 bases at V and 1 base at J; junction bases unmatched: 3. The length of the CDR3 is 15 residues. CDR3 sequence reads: CASSDPGQAKNIQYF. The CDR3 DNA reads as TGTGCCAGCAGTGACCCGGGACAGGCCAAAAACATTCAGTACTTC.

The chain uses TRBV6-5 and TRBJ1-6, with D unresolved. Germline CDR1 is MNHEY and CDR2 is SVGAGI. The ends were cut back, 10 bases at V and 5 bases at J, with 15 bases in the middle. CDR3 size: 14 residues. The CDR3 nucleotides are TGTGCCACCAGGCCCGGGGAAGATAATTCACCCCTCCACTTT. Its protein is CATRPGEDNSPLHF.

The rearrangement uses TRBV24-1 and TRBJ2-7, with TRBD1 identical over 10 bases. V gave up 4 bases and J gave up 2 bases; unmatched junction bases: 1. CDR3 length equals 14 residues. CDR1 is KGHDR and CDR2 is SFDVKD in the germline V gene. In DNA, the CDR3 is TGTGCCACCAGTGAGGGACAGGGGACCTACGAGCAGTACTTC. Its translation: CATSEGQGTYEQYF.

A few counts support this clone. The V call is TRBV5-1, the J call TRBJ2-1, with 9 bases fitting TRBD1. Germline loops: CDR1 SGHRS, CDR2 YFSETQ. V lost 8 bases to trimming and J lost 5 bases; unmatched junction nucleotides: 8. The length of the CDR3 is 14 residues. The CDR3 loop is CASFLGTGHNEQFF. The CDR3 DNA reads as TGCGCCAGTTTTCTCGGGACAGGGCACAATGAGCAGTTCTTC.

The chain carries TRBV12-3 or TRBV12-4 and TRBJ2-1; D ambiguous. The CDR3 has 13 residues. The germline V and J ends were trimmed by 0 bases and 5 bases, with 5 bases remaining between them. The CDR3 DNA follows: TGTGCCAGCAGTTTAGCGCGAAACAATGAGCAGTTCTTC. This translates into CASSLARNNEQFF.

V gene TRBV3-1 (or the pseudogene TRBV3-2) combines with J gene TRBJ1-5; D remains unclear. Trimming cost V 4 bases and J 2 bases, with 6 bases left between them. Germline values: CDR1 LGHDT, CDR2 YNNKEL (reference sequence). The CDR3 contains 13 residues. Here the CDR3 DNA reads TGTGCCAGCAGCCCCGGAGGCAATCAGCCCCAGCATTTT. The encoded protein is CASSPGGNQPQHF.

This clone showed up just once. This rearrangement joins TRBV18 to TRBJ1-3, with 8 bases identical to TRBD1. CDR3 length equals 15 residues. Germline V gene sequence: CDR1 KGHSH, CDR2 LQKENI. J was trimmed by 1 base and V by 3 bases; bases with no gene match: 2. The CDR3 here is CASSPGTGSGNTIYF. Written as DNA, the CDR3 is TGTGCCAGCTCACCCGGGACAGGTTCTGGAAACACCATATATTTT. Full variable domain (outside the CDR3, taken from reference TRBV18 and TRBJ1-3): NAGVMQNPRHLVRRRGQEARLRCSPMKGHSHVYWYRQLPEEGLKFMVYLQKENIIDESGMPKERFSAEFPKEGPSILRIQQVVRGDSAAYFCASSPGTGSGNTIYFGEGSWLTVV.

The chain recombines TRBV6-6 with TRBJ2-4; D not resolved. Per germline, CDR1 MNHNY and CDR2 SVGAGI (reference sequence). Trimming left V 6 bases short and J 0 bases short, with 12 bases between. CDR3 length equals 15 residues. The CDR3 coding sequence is TGTGCCAGCAGCCGGCAGGATGTAGCCAAAAACATTCAGTACTTC. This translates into CASSRQDVAKNIQYF.

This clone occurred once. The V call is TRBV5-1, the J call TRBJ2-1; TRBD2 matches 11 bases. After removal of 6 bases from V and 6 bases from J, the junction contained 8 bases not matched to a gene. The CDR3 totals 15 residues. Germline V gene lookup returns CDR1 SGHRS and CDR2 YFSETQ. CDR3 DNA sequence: TGCGCCAGCACCCTACTAGCGGGGGTGGGCAATGAGCAGTTCTTC. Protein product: CASTLLAGVGNEQFF.